The 7 T cell receptor beta chains in this list originate from one sample, sequenced in a study of early T cells in non-severe SARS-CoV-2 infection. TCRdb fed the 5' RACE reads into MiXCR, producing one record per CDR3 protein. This table has about 97,000 distinct CDR3 sequences, 9.5% to 12% appearing once. Sequenced here: whole blood, sampled at baseline. The origin of the receptors is an adult who was a healthcare worker with PCR-confirmed SARS-CoV-2 infection or an uninfected control (not recorded which).

The V and J genes are TRBV14 and TRBJ1-1; D is ambiguous. The CDR3 is made up of 13 amino acids. Trimming removed 2 bases from V and 9 bases from J, with 13 bases in between. Germline V gene lookup returns CDR1 SGHDN and CDR2 FVKESK. The CDR3 loop is CASSQQDGLKAFF. The CDR3, as DNA: TGTGCCAGCAGCCAACAGGACGGTCTGAAAGCTTTCTTT.

This clonotype was counted a few times. The chain has TRBV5-1 and TRBJ2-1; TRBD2 aligns across 9 bases. This CDR3 contains 15 residues. The V segment lost 0 bases and the J segment 8 bases; nucleotides outside the gene matches: 6. Germline CDR1 and CDR2: SGHRS and YFSETQ. DNA of the CDR3: TGCGCCAGCAGCTTGGTAGCGGGAGTTAGGGATGAGCAGTTCTTC. Translating it yields CASSLVAGVRDEQFF.

J is TRBJ2-1 and V is TRBV20-1, with 8 bases matching TRBD2. Trimming at V came to 6 bases and at J to 3 bases, leaving 7 bases not matched to a gene. The CDR3 extends over 14 amino acids. Germline V lookup: CDR1 DFQATT, CDR2 SNEGSKA (reference sequence). CDR3 protein: CSASPGGIYNEQFF. The CDR3 DNA reads TGCAGTGCATCCCCGGGGGGGATCTACAATGAGCAGTTCTTC.

This clonotype was recorded a few times. This chain joins TRBV10-3 and TRBJ1-4; 9 nucleotides agree with TRBD1. Per the germline V gene, CDR1 is ENHRY and CDR2 is SYGVKD. V shed 8 bases, J shed 4 bases, and the junction held 8 bases outside the gene matches. The CDR3 spans 15 residues. CDR3 region: CAIGEQGAGNEKLFF. The CDR3 DNA sequence: TGTGCCATCGGCGAACAGGGGGCCGGTAATGAAAAACTGTTTTTT.

This clonotype was detected only a few times. The chain carries TRBV13 and TRBJ2-3, with TRBD2 as a possible D gene (6 bases). Germline lookup yields CDR1 PRHDT and CDR2 FYEKMQ (reference sequence). Trimming shortened V by 6 bases and J by 9 bases, and 13 bases separated the two germline ends. This CDR3 has 12 amino acids. The CDR3 reads CASSVGRGTQYF. CDR3 nucleotides: TGTGCCAGCAGTGTCGGACGGGGGACGCAGTATTTT.

This clonotype came up a few times. V is TRBV29-1 and J is TRBJ2-5; 7 bases align to TRBD1. The ends lost 7 bases at V and 1 base at J; junction bases unmatched: 9. Germline-derived CDR1 and CDR2 are SQVTM and ANQGSEA. This CDR3 has 14 residues. The CDR3 region is CSAVLRGFQETQYF. The CDR3 coding sequence is TGCAGCGCCGTCCTCAGGGGGTTCCAAGAGACCCAGTACTTC. The full variable domain, rest sourced from reference TRBV29-1 and TRBJ2-5, is SAVISQKPSRDICQRGTSLTIQCQVDSQVTMMFWYRQQPGQSLTLIATANQGSEATYESGFVIDKFPISRPNLTFSTLTVSNMSPEDSSIYLCSAVLRGFQETQYFGPGTRLLVL.

Details on this clonotype: This could be a read error, since a much larger clone is one nucleotide away. The chain links TRBV3-1 to TRBJ2-7; D gene uncertain. The CDR3 totals 13 residues. Germline V lookup: CDR1 LGHDT, CDR2 YNNKEL (reference sequence). CDR3 residues: CASNQSILYEQYF. For the CDR3, the DNA is TGTGCCAGCAACCAATCGATACTATACGAGCAGTACTTC.